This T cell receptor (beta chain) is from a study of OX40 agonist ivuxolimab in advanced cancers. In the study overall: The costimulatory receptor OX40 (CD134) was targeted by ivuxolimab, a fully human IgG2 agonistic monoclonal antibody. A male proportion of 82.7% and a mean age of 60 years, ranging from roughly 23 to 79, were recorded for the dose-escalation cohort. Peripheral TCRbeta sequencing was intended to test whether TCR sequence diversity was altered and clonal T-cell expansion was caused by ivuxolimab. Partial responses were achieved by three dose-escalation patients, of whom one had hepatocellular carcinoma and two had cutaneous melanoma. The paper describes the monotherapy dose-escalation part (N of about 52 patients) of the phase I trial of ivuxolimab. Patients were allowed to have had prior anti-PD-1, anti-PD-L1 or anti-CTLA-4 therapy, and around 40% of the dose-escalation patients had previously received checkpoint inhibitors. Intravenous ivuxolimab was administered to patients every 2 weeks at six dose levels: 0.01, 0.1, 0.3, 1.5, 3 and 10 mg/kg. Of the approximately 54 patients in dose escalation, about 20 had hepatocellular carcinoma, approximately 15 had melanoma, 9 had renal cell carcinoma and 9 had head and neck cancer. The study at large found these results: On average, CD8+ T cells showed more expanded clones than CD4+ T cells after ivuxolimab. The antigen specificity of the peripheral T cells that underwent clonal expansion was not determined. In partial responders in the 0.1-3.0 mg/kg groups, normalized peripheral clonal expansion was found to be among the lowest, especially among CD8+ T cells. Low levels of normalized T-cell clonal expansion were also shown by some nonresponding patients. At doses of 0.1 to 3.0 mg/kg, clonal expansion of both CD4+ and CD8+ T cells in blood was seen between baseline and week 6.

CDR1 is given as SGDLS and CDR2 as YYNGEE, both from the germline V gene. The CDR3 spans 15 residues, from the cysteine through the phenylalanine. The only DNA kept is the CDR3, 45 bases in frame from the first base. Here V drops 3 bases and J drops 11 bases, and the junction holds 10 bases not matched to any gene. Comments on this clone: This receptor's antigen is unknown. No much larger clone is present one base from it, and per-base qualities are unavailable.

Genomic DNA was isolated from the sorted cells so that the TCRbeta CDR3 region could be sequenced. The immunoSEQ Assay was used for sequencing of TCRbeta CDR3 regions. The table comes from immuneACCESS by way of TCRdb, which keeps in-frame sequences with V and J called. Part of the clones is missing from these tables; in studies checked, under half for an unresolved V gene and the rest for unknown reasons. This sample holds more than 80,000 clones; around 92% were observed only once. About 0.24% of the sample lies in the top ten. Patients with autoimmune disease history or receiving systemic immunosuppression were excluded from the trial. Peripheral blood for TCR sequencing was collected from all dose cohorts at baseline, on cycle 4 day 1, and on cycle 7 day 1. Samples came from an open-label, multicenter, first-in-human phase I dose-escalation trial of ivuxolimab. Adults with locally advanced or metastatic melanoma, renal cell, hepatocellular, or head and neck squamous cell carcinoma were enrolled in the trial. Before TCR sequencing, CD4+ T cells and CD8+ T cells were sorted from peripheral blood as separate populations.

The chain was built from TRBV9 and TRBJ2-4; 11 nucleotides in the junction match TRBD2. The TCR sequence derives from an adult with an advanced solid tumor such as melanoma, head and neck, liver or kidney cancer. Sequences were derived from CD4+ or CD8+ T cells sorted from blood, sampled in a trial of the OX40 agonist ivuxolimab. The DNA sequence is TGTGCCAGCAGCGCCTATACTAGCGGGAGAGGGGTTCAGTACTTC. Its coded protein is CASSAYTSGRGVQYF.